This TCR beta chain was captured in a study of T cell responses to AZD1222 COVID-19 vaccine listed by TCRdb under 2021. Looking at the study overall: Because spike-specific TCR depth and breadth did not differ between the two schedules, AZD1222 recipients who got a second dose at roughly 4 weeks were pooled with those who got a second dose at roughly 12 weeks. TCR sequencing covered some 250 trial participants: 200 to 220 given two doses of AZD1222 and some 25 given two doses of MenACWY control vaccine. Trial participants were enrolled into age subgroups of 18-55, 56-69 and 70-plus years, which contained about 150, 27 and 61 TCR-sequenced participants, respectively. On the study overall, not on this receptor specifically: The vaccine-associated CD4 TCRs covered the entire spike protein, and the dominant responses fell in regions 160-218 and 743-854. Conclusions about previously exposed vaccinees were limited because only five to seven AZD1222 recipients were SARS-CoV-2 seropositive at baseline. Reportedly, almost half of the unique spike-specific TCRs recognized epitopes lying outside the regions that are mutated in the B.1.351 and B.1.1.7 variants. A significant rise in spike-specific TCR breadth and depth was observed after two AZD1222 doses relative to day 0 and relative to MenACWY recipients. The 56-69-year group was small, and its depth increase did not reach significance, likely because of low power. Because no samples from the day 14 peak response were available, repertoires could be characterized only after the peak T cell response. Participants were mostly white British and included more females than males, and it was suggested by the authors that clonal diversity may have been underestimated.

The CDR3 regions of human TCRbeta chains were analyzed by immunosequencing. The authors processed their data as follows. TCRs in the repertoires were compared against a reference library of SARS-CoV-2-specific TCRs that had been generated with the MIRA antigen-specificity platform. Breadth meant the fraction of unique TCRs that were SARS-CoV-2-associated, whereas depth meant the fraction of total T cells that were SARS-CoV-2-associated. Each spike-specific TCR was assigned to its reactive spike region and to a CD4 or CD8 class using the MIRA data. Log10-transformed breadth and depth values were compared by one-way ANOVA with Sidak's multiple comparisons tests. Drawn from immuneACCESS, this table holds only the in-frame rearrangements with V and J called that TCRdb kept. Clones are partly lost; checked studies trace under half to an unresolved V gene and leave the rest unexplained. That table furnishes V, J and clone size, whereas the DNA furnished D and trimming. The sample table holds 95,000 to 150,000 clones, of which around 84% were seen once. Clones ranked in the top ten supply 7.7% of the sample.

The germline V and J ends show losses of 6 bases and 0 bases respectively, and no gene match explains 5 bases of the junction. The CDR3 contains 15 residues, cysteine and phenylalanine counted. The only DNA kept is the CDR3, 45 bases in frame from the first base. CDR1 is given as SGHTA and CDR2 as FQGNSA, both from the germline V gene. According to the study, the label for this sample's time point signals: baseline before first vaccination. Samples from vaccinated people were obtained from the UK trials COV001 and COV002, which included a single-blind randomized controlled phase 2/3 trial of AZD1222 (ChAdOx1 nCoV-19) in healthy adults. Trial participant PBMC samples were collected at day 0 and day 28 after the second dose for TCRbeta chain sequencing. A note on this clone: There is no known antigen for this receptor. There are no base qualities to consult, and no much larger clone falls within one base.

The source of this sequence is an adult in good health. The chain is made from TRBV7-2 and TRBJ1-3, with 7 middle bases fitting TRBD1. Sequencing used peripheral blood, obtained on day 0 of AZD1222 vaccination. The base sequence is TGTGCCAGCAGGGGGGGACAGAACTCTGGAAACACCATATATTTT. Its translation reads: CASRGGQNSGNTIYF.